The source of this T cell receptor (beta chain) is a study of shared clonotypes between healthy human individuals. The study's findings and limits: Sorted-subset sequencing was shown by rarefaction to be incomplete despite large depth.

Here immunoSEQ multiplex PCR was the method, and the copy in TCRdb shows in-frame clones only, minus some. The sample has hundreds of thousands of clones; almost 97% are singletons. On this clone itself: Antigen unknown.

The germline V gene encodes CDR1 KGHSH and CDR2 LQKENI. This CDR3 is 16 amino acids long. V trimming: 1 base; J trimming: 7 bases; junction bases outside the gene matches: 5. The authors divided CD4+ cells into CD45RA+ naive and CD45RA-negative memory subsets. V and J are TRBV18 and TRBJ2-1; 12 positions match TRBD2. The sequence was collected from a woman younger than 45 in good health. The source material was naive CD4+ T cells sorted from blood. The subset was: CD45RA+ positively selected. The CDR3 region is CASSPRETSGSNEQFF. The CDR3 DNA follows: TGTGCCAGCTCACCACGGGAGACTAGCGGGAGTAATGAGCAGTTCTTC.